Shown below are 4 T cell receptor beta chains from a single sample sequenced in a study of cytomegalovirus exposure and HLA in healthy donors. A multiplex PCR was run with 60 Vbeta primers and 13 Jbeta primers. Method: immunoSEQ multiplex PCR; TCRdb's copy keeps in-frame clones and lacks some. The sample carries 170,000 or so clones, about 80% recorded once. Material: PBMCs. The receptors stem from a middle-aged woman in good health and CMV-seronegative.

V usage is TRBV7-9 and J usage is TRBJ2-1, with TRBD2 matching 7 bases. The CDR3 spans 15 residues. Germline CDR1 is SEHNR and CDR2 is FQNEAQ (reference sequence). Trimming took 5 bases from V and 2 from J; bases not matched to a gene: 6. CDR3: CASSLAGRTYNEQFF. CDR3 sequence (DNA): TGTGCCAGCAGCCTCGCCGGGAGGACCTACAATGAGCAGTTCTTC. The full variable domain, rest sourced from reference TRBV7-9 and TRBJ2-1, is DTGVSQNPRHKITKRGQNVTFRCDPISEHNRLYWYRQTLGQGPEFLTYFQNEAQLEKSRLLSDRFSAERPKGSFSTLEIQRTEQGDSAMYLCASSLAGRTYNEQFFGPGTRLTVL.

The rearrangement uses TRBV5-4 and TRBJ2-7; 11 nucleotides align to TRBD1. This CDR3 has 16 residues. V shed 4 bases, J shed 5 bases, and the junction held 11 bases outside the gene matches. Germline assignment: CDR1 SGHNT and CDR2 YYREEE (reference sequence). In DNA form, the CDR3 reads TGTGCCAGCAGCCGACCCGGTGGGGACAGGGGGAACGAGCAGTACTTC. Its protein is CASSRPGGDRGNEQYF. Complete variable domain (other parts from reference TRBV5-4 and TRBJ2-7): ETGVTQSPTHLIKTRGQQVTLRCSSQSGHNTVSWYQQALGQGPQFIFQYYREEENGRGNFPPRFSGLQFPNYSSELNVNALELDDSALYLCASSRPGGDRGNEQYFGPGTRLTVT.

The chain has TRBV28 and TRBJ2-3, with D possibly matching TRBD1 (5 bases). V lost 2 bases and J 6 bases, leaving 30 bases between the germline ends. CDR1 and CDR2 (germline): MDHEN, SYDVKM. This CDR3 comprises 20 residues. The CDR3 spells CASSLPTRAGHSSFSDTQYF. The CDR3 DNA reads TGTGCCAGCAGTTTACCGACTCGGGCAGGACATTCAAGTTTCTCCGATACGCAGTATTTT.

Only a few counts were recorded for this clone. The chain employs TRBV6-5 and TRBJ2-7; 7 bases line up with TRBD1. The CDR3 is 15 amino acids. Trimming at V came to 4 bases and at J to 5 bases, leaving 11 bases not matched to a gene. CDR1 MNHEY and CDR2 SVGAGI come from the germline V gene. The CDR3 DNA is TGTGCCAGCAGTTTACTCAACAGGGGTTCGAACGAGCAGTACTTC. As protein: CASSLLNRGSNEQYF.